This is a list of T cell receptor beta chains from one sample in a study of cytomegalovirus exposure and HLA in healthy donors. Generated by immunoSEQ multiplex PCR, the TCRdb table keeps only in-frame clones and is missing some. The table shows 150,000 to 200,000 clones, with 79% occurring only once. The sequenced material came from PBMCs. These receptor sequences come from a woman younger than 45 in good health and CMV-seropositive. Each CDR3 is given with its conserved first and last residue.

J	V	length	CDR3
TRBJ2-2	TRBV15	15	CATSFRDRRTGELFF
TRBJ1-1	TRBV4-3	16	CASSQFQGGPNTEAFF
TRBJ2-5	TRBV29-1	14	CSVELAGYQETQYF
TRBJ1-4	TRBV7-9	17	CASSLRQIFATNEKLFF
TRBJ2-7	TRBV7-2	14	CASSFPGLTYEQYF
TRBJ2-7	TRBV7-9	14	CASSYLDRVHEQYF
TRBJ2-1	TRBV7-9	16	CASSFSTGAWAGEQFF
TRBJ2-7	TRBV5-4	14	CASSTGSGRYEQYF
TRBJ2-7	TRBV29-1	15	CSVLLRLAGVREQYF
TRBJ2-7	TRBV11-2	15	CASSPRHAAAYEQYF
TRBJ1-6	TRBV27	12	CASSSRGSPLHF
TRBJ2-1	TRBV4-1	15	CASSQRTGYIYEQFF
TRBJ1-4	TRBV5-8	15	CASSLWGTGGEKLFF
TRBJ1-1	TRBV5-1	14	CASSRKTGGPEAFF
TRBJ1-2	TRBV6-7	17	CASSYSLPRGPTYGYTF
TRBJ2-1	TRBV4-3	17	CASSQGLAAQTYNEQFF
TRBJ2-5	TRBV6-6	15	CASSTPLEPGETQYF
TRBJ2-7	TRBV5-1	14	CASSRDRASDGQYF
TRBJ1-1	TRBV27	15	CASSLTGQRYTEAFF
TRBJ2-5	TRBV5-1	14	CASSHGHTQETQYF
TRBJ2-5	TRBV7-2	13	CASSLAGSETQYF
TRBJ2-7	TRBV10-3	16	CAISDHGQDHPYEQYF
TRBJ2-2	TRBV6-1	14	CASSGGLSPGELFF
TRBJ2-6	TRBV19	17	CASSPTRGLSGANVLTF
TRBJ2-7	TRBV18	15	CASSPRSDDRPEQYF